This is a list of T cell receptor beta chains from one sample in a study of CD8 T cells in Susac syndrome. TCRdb re-called the immunoSEQ multiplex PCR reads through MiXCR, storing one row per CDR3 protein. The sample holds fewer than 200,000 distinct CDR3 sequences, 85% to 95% seen once. The sequenced material came from CD8+ T cells from PBMCs. These receptors were obtained from a human donor with multiple sclerosis. Each CDR3 is given with its conserved first and last residue.

v_gene: TRBV18
j_gene: TRBJ1-1
CDR3aa: CASSPGRTEAFF

v_gene: TRBV28
j_gene: TRBJ2-1
CDR3aa: CASSLWGTASYNEQFF

v_gene: TRBV29-1
j_gene: TRBJ1-1
CDR3aa: CSVTQMNTEAFF

v_gene: TRBV4-1
j_gene: TRBJ2-2
CDR3aa: CASSPAPGLAGVTGELFF

v_gene: TRBV13
j_gene: TRBJ1-2
CDR3aa: CASSSGTYGYTF

v_gene: TRBV5-1
j_gene: TRBJ2-7
CDR3aa: CASSLRGDRNPYEQYF

v_gene: TRBV7-9
j_gene: TRBJ1-1
CDR3aa: CASSLQTGLRPEAFF

v_gene: TRBV7-2
j_gene: TRBJ1-2
CDR3aa: CASSLIYYGYTF

v_gene: TRBV9
j_gene: TRBJ2-6
CDR3aa: CASSALGESGANVLTF

v_gene: TRBV3-1
j_gene: TRBJ2-2
CDR3aa: CASNHPSANTGELFF

v_gene: TRBV20-1
j_gene: TRBJ2-1
CDR3aa: CSADLLLSSYNEQFF

v_gene: TRBV2
j_gene: TRBJ2-1
CDR3aa: CASSVLADEQFF

v_gene: TRBV3-1
j_gene: TRBJ2-1
CDR3aa: CASSQGGSEQFF

v_gene: TRBV20-1
j_gene: TRBJ2-3
CDR3aa: CSARGTSGSTDTQYF

v_gene: TRBV2
j_gene: TRBJ1-3
CDR3aa: CASRELPGQGPGNTIYF

v_gene: TRBV18
j_gene: TRBJ2-7
CDR3aa: CASSPRTGGHEQYF

v_gene: TRBV15
j_gene: TRBJ2-3
CDR3aa: CATRVLRKMADTQYF

v_gene: TRBV14
j_gene: TRBJ1-4
CDR3aa: CASSQDHRATNEKLFF

v_gene: TRBV2
j_gene: TRBJ2-1
CDR3aa: CASSAGGQFF

v_gene: TRBV27
j_gene: TRBJ2-4
CDR3aa: CATQKGSIQYF

v_gene: TRBV11-2
j_gene: TRBJ2-1
CDR3aa: CASSLAAPEAAPNNEQFF

v_gene: TRBV4-1
j_gene: TRBJ2-1
CDR3aa: CASSQDLTTRAYNEQFF

v_gene: TRBV7-9
j_gene: TRBJ2-1
CDR3aa: CASSLYSLNEQFF

v_gene: TRBV5-4
j_gene: TRBJ2-3
CDR3aa: CAGGRGGSGTDTQYF

v_gene: TRBV15
j_gene: TRBJ2-5
CDR3aa: CATSRVQGAVAQYF

v_gene: TRBV20-1
j_gene: TRBJ2-7
CDR3aa: CSASSGDTTYEQYF

v_gene: TRBV29-1
j_gene: TRBJ1-1
CDR3aa: CSAQWRGETEAFF

v_gene: TRBV11-1
j_gene: TRBJ2-7
CDR3aa: CASSYNRDMIPYEQYF

v_gene: TRBV9
j_gene: TRBJ2-7
CDR3aa: CASSVAPGEGYEQYF

v_gene: TRBV5-6
j_gene: TRBJ1-2
CDR3aa: CASSPRVGPYGGYTF

v_gene: TRBV29-1
j_gene: TRBJ2-2
CDR3aa: CSVEFRKNTGELFF

v_gene: TRBV5-1
j_gene: TRBJ1-1
CDR3aa: CASSRSQGALGTEAFF

v_gene: TRBV11-2
j_gene: TRBJ2-7
CDR3aa: CASSLALARTYEQYF

v_gene: TRBV27
j_gene: TRBJ2-3
CDR3aa: CASSSTPGLPPDTQYF

v_gene: TRBV2
j_gene: TRBJ2-7
CDR3aa: CASSVHVSYEQYF

v_gene: TRBV27
j_gene: TRBJ2-7
CDR3aa: CASSLGGQVEQYF

v_gene: TRBV13
j_gene: TRBJ1-2
CDR3aa: CASSIGEDYGYTF

v_gene: TRBV27
j_gene: TRBJ2-1
CDR3aa: CASNSGPMLGNEQFF

v_gene: TRBV5-1
j_gene: TRBJ1-5
CDR3aa: CASSLWGDQPQHF

v_gene: TRBV7-9
j_gene: TRBJ2-7
CDR3aa: CASSSLPRAFEQYF

v_gene: TRBV18
j_gene: TRBJ1-1
CDR3aa: CASSPSALRDTEAFF

v_gene: TRBV9
j_gene: TRBJ1-2
CDR3aa: CASSNGKGATVANYGYTF

v_gene: TRBV14
j_gene: TRBJ2-3
CDR3aa: CASSQVRADTQYF

v_gene: TRBV5-6
j_gene: TRBJ2-7
CDR3aa: CASSHASGRSYEQYF

v_gene: TRBV4-2
j_gene: TRBJ2-3
CDR3aa: CASSQEVGSGTDTQYF

v_gene: TRBV5-1
j_gene: TRBJ2-7
CDR3aa: CASSHKRGSYEQYF

v_gene: TRBV19
j_gene: TRBJ2-7
CDR3aa: CASSITGSYEQYF

v_gene: TRBV3-1
j_gene: TRBJ2-3
CDR3aa: CASSQDFGGSTDTQYF

v_gene: TRBV7-2
j_gene: TRBJ2-5
CDR3aa: CASSSTSGGDQETQYF

v_gene: TRBV2
j_gene: TRBJ2-3
CDR3aa: CASSPGRLTDTQYF

v_gene: TRBV20-1
j_gene: NA
CDR3aa: CSARDGLFQFF